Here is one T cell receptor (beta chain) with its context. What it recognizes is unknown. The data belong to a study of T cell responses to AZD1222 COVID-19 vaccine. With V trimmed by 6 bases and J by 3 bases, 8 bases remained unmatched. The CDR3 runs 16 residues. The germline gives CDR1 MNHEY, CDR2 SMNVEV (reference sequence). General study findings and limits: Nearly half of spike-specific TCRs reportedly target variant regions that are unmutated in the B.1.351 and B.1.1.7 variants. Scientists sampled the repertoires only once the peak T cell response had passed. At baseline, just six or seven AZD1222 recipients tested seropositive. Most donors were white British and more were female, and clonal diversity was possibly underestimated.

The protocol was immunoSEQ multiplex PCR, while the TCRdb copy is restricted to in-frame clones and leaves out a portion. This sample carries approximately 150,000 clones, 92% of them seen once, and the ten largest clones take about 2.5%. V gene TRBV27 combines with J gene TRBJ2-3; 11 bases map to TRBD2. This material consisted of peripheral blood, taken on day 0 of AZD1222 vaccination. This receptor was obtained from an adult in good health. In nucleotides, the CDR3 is TGTGCCAGCAGCAAACTAGCGGGAGTCTCAACAGATACGCAGTATTTT. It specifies CASSKLAGVSTDTQYF.